This T cell receptor (beta chain) was sequenced during a study of read filtering for tumor transcriptome and immune sequencing. Study conclusions and caveats: Around 80% of IR-seq clonotypes had a single read, yet these held roughly 3.8% of reads.

As for this clonotype: Its antigen remains unknown.

From around 0.4 ug of RNA, a library with molecular barcoded alpha/delta and beta/gamma adaptors was made. TCRdb reanalysed the reads using MiXCR and keeps one entry per CDR3 protein. Seen here are tens of thousands of distinct CDR3 sequences, roughly 19% observed once, and the top ten hold over 13%. Germline-derived CDR1 and CDR2 are SNHLY and FYNNEI. V lost 3 bases to trimming and J lost 5 bases; unmatched junction nucleotides: 6. This CDR3 spans 15 amino acids. The V and J genes are TRBV2 and TRBJ2-2; 7 nucleotides line up with TRBD2. Sequenced input: a population of CD138-negative cells sorted from bone marrow. The TCR comes from a donor at least 40 years old with multiple myeloma. As DNA, the CDR3 is TGTGCCAGCAGTGAGAGCGGGACTAAAACCGGGGAGCTGTTTTTT. Protein: CASSESGTKTGELFF. Variable domain in full (rest from reference TRBV2 and TRBJ2-2): EPEVTQTPSHQVTQMGQEVILRCVPISNHLYFYWYRQILGQKVEFLVSFYNNEISEKSEIFDDQFSVERPDGSNFTLKIRSTKLEDSAMYFCASSESGTKTGELFFGEGSRLTVL.